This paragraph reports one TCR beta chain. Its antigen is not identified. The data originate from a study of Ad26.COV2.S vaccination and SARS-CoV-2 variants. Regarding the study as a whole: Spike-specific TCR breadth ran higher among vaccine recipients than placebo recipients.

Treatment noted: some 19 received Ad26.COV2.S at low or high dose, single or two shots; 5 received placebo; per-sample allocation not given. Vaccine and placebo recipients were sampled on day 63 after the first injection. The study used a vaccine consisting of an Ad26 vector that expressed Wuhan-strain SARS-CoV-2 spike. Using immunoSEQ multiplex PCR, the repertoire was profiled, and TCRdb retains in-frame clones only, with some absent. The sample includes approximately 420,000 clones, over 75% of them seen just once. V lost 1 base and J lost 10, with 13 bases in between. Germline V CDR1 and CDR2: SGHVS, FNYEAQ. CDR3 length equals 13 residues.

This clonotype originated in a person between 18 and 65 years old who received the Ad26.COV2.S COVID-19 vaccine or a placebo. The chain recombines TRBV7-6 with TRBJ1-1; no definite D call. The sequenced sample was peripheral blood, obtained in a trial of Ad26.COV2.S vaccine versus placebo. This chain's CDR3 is CASSLDFMARAFF. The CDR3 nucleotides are TGTGCCAGCAGCTTAGATTTCATGGCTCGAGCTTTCTTT.